This T cell receptor (beta chain) emerged from a study of prognosis after radiotherapy for stage I lung cancer. Broader study findings: Median unique TCR clone counts of approximately 9,600 versus 7,200 showed a fall after stereotactic body radiation therapy.

At least ten counts were recorded for this clonotype. Antigen specificity is unknown. Trimming pared 3 bases from V and 5 bases from J, leaving 11 bases between. Per germline, CDR1 MNHNS and CDR2 SASEGT. The CDR3 length is 14 residues. Two rounds of multiplex PCR amplified TCR beta CDR3 from genomic DNA. Every TRBV and TRBJ gene had its own specific primer in first-round PCR. From the multiplex PCR reads, TCRdb called clonotypes with MiXCR, one entry per CDR3 protein. The table records roughly 26,000 distinct CDR3 sequences, about 30% of them present only once. Specimen: PBMCs, collected before or after stereotactic body radiation therapy (not recorded which). This receptor was obtained from a donor over 45 with non-small cell lung cancer. This chain joins TRBV6-1 and TRBJ1-5; D may be TRBD1 (5 bases). CDR3 in amino acids: CASSEGGTDQPQHF. The CDR3 nucleotides are TGTGCCAGCAGTGAGGGAGGGACTGATCAGCCCCAGCATTTT.